Below are 16 T cell receptor beta chains sequenced from a single sample in a study of blood T cell repertoires in COVID-19 (dated by TCRdb to the early 2020s). Preparation of the library involved the immunoSEQ multiplex PCR assay. Drawn from immuneACCESS, this table holds only the in-frame rearrangements with V and J called that TCRdb kept. Clones are partly lost; checked studies trace under half to an unresolved V gene and leave the rest unexplained. For this sample the table gives under 100,000 clones, of which 75% to 90% were detected only once. The ten top clones hold approximately 13% of the sample. The sequenced sample was peripheral blood. Receptors were obtained from a human donor in a cohort sampled during active COVID-19.

This chain connects TRBV5-8 to TRBJ2-2, with D uncertain. Germline CDR1 and CDR2: SGHTS and YDEGEE. CDR3 length: 14 residues. Trimming removed 5 bases from V and 1 base from J, with 9 bases in between. Here the CDR3 DNA reads TGTGCCAGCAGGAAGACTCTGAACACCGGGGAGCTGTTTTTT. It encodes CASRKTLNTGELFF.

This clone was seen more than once but under ten times. The chain employs TRBV28 and TRBJ1-2; maybe TRBD1 (6 bases). The length of the CDR3 is 13 residues. The germline V gene encodes CDR1 MDHEN and CDR2 SYDVKM. Trimming shortened V by 5 bases and J by 8 bases, and 15 bases separated the two germline ends. The DNA of the CDR3 is TGTGCCAGCAGTATCCGCGCAGGGGTGGGCTACACCTTC. It specifies CASSIRAGVGYTF.

This rearrangement joins TRBV18 to TRBJ2-7, with a weak D call TRBD1 (5 bases). From germline, CDR1 is KGHSH and CDR2 LQKENI. The V and J ends lost 4 bases and 1 base respectively, with 11 bases between them. The CDR3 has 14 amino acids. CDR3 coding DNA: TGTGCCAGCTCACTATCAGGGTTTTCCTACGAGCAGTACTTC. Its translation is CASSLSGFSYEQYF.

The rearrangement links TRBV28 to TRBJ1-3, with D unclear. Trimming cost V 6 bases and J 4 bases, with 16 bases left between them. Germline CDR1 reads MDHEN; CDR2 reads SYDVKM. CDR3 length equals 15 residues. The CDR3 DNA reads as TGTGCCAGCAGGGATAGCGGGGAGCGGGGAAACACCATATATTTT. This translates into CASRDSGERGNTIYF.

V usage is TRBV18 and J usage is TRBJ2-1, with TRBD1 matching 7 bases. The V and J ends lost 3 bases and 6 bases, in that order; junction bases with no gene match: 17. Germline V gene lookup returns CDR1 KGHSH and CDR2 LQKENI. CDR3 length equals 18 residues. The CDR3 reads CASSPPARTGLTPNEQFF. The CDR3 DNA sequence: TGTGCCAGCTCACCCCCGGCTCGGACAGGCCTAACCCCCAATGAGCAGTTCTTC.

The chain couples TRBV12-3 or TRBV12-4 to TRBJ1-2; tentative D call: TRBD1 (5 bases). The length of the CDR3 is 13 residues. V lost 7 bases and J lost 3, with 12 bases in between. CDR3 bases: TGTGCCAGCACTAGGACCAGGGACTATGGCTACACCTTC. Translating gives CASTRTRDYGYTF.

V usage is TRBV11-3 and J usage is TRBJ2-3, with 10 positions matching TRBD1. The CDR3 runs 14 residues. V trimming: 7 bases; J trimming: 6 bases; junction bases outside the gene matches: 7. Germline V gene data show CDR1 as SGHNT and CDR2 as YENEEA. CDR3 amino acids: CASNLRQGADTQYF. CDR3 nucleotides: TGTGCCAGCAACCTTAGACAGGGGGCCGATACGCAGTATTTT.

This clone was seen a handful of times. The chain recombines TRBV5-1 with TRBJ1-2, with 9 bases identical to TRBD1. CDR3 length equals 15 residues. With 2 bases clipped from V and 4 bases from J, the junction kept 6 bases outside the gene matches. Germline V CDR1 and CDR2: SGHRS, YFSETQ. CDR3: CASSFRDRDLYGYTF. The CDR3 DNA reads TGCGCCAGCAGCTTCCGGGACAGGGACCTCTATGGCTACACCTTC.

This rearrangement joins TRBV11-3 to TRBJ2-3; 12 bases align to TRBD2. The trim removed 5 bases at V and 2 bases at J, leaving 5 bases unmatched. The CDR3 is made up of 16 amino acids. Germline V lookup: CDR1 SGHNT, CDR2 YENEEA. CDR3 loop: CASSQWTSGATDTQYF. In DNA, the CDR3 is TGTGCCAGCAGCCAATGGACTAGCGGGGCCACAGATACGCAGTATTTT. Full variable domain (missing parts from reference TRBV11-3 and TRBJ2-3): EAGVVQSPRYKIIEKKQPVAFWCNPISGHNTLYWYLQNLGQGPELLIRYENEEAVDDSQLPKDRFSAERLKGVDSTLKIQPAELGDSAVYLCASSQWTSGATDTQYFGPGTRLTVL.

The chain links TRBV30 to TRBJ2-5; 8 bases are shared with TRBD2. The J segment lost 5 bases and the V segment lost 5 bases, leaving 10 bases of the junction unmatched. Germline loops: CDR1 GTSNPN, CDR2 SVGIG (reference sequence). This CDR3 is built from 14 residues. CDR3 in amino acids: CAWGRGGRRETQYF. The CDR3 DNA follows: TGTGCCTGGGGACGGGGGGGGCGTCGGGAGACCCAGTACTTC.

The chain has TRBV2 and TRBJ1-5; the match to TRBD1 covers 7 bases. Germline V gene sequence: CDR1 SNHLY, CDR2 FYNNEI. The V and J ends lost 5 bases and 2 bases, in that order; junction bases with no gene match: 3. The CDR3 has 14 amino acids. The CDR3 DNA reads TGTGCCAGCAGTCCCACAGGGGGCAATCAGCCCCAGCATTTT. Its protein is CASSPTGGNQPQHF. Looking up the rest from reference TRBV2 and TRBJ1-5 gives the full variable domain: EPEVTQTPSHQVTQMGQEVILRCVPISNHLYFYWYRQILGQKVEFLVSFYNNEISEKSEIFDDQFSVERPDGSNFTLKIRSTKLEDSAMYFCASSPTGGNQPQHFGDGTRLSIL.

The genes are TRBV19 and TRBJ1-1; 7 bases agree with TRBD1. Losses at the gene ends were 7 bases for V and 2 bases for J; bases not matched to a gene: 7. There are 14 residues in the CDR3. Per germline, CDR1 LNHDA and CDR2 SQIVND (reference sequence). The CDR3 DNA sequence: TGTGCCAGTAAAGACAGGGAGAGAAACACTGAAGCTTTCTTT. The encoded protein is CASKDRERNTEAFF. The variable domain in full, completed from reference TRBV19 and TRBJ1-1, reads DGGITQSPKYLFRKEGQNVTLSCEQNLNHDAMYWYRQDPGQGLRLIYYSQIVNDFQKGDIAEGYSVSREKKESFPLTVTSAQKNPTAFYLCASKDRERNTEAFFGQGTRLTVV.

V usage is TRBV5-1 and J usage is TRBJ1-2, with D possibly matching TRBD1 (6 bases). CDR3 length: 14 amino acids. From germline, CDR1 is SGHRS and CDR2 YFSETQ. V lost 4 bases, J lost 4 bases, and 14 bases lay in between. Here the CDR3 DNA reads TGCGCCAGCAGCCCCCCAGGGGAGGGCTATGGCTACACCTTC. Its protein product is CASSPPGEGYGYTF.

The chain employs TRBV30 and TRBJ2-3; a possible D gene is TRBD2 (6 bases). This CDR3 region has 15 residues. Trimming took 3 bases from V and 5 from J, leaving 18 bases between them. Per germline, CDR1 GTSNPN and CDR2 SVGIG (reference sequence). For the CDR3, the DNA is TGTGCCTGGAGCGCCGGGACTGGAACTGTAGATACGCAGTATTTT. Translation gives CAWSAGTGTVDTQYF. Drawing the rest from reference TRBV30 and TRBJ2-3, the complete variable domain is SQTIHQWPATLVQPVGSPLSLECTVEGTSNPNLYWYRQAAGRGLQLLFYSVGIGQISSEVPQNLSASRPQDRQFILSSKKLLLSDSGFYLCAWSAGTGTVDTQYFGPGTRLTVL.

This clone was observed a handful of times. The chain uses TRBV19 and TRBJ2-1; D gene ambiguous. CDR3 length: 14 amino acids. Trimming took off 6 bases at V and 0 bases at J, with 9 bases between the two ends. Germline assignment: CDR1 LNHDA and CDR2 SQIVND (reference sequence). The CDR3 loop is CASSPVYSYNEQFF. CDR3 bases: TGTGCCAGTAGCCCAGTGTACTCCTACAATGAGCAGTTCTTC.

This sequence joins TRBV7-2 and TRBJ2-7; TRBD2 matches 9 bases. V was clipped by 5 bases and J by 4 bases; unmatched bases: 3. Germline values: CDR1 SGHTA, CDR2 FQGNSA. The CDR3 is 13 residues long. The CDR3, as DNA: TGTGCCAGCAGCGTTAGCGGGGGATACGAGCAGTACTTC. It is translated as CASSVSGGYEQYF.